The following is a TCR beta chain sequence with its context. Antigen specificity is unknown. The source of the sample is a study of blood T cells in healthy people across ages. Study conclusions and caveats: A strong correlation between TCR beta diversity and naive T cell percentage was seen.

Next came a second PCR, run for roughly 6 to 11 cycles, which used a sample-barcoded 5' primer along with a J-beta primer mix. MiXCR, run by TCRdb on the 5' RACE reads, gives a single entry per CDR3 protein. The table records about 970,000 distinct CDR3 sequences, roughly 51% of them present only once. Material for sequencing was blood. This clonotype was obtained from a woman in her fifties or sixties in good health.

The CDR3 DNA reads TGTGCCAGCTCAGCTACTAGCGGGAACGAGCAGTACTTC. Protein sequence: CASSATSGNEQYF. The chain couples TRBV18 to TRBJ2-7; TRBD2 aligns across 10 bases. The CDR3 loop spans 13 amino acids. Trimming at V came to 5 bases and at J to 5 bases, leaving 3 bases not matched to a gene. Germline V gene data show CDR1 as KGHSH and CDR2 as LQKENI.